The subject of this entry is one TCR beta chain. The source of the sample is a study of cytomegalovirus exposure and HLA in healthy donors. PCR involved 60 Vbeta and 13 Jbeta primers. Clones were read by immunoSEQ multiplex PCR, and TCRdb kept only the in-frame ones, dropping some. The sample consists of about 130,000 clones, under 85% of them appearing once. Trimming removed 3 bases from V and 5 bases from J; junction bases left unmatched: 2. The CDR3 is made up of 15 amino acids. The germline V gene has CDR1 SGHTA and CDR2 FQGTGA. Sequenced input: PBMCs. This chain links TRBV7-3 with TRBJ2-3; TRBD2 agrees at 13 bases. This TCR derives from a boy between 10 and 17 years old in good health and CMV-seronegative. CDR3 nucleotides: TGTGCCAGCAGCTTCGGACTAGCGGGAGTAGATACGCAGTATTTT. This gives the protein CASSFGLAGVDTQYF.